The 5 T cell receptor beta chains presented below share a single source sample, sequenced in a study of blood T cells in healthy people across ages. PCR was performed a second time for about 7 to 11 cycles using a sample-barcoded 5' primer and a J-beta primer mix. Each CDR3 protein is one row after TCRdb ran MiXCR on the 5' RACE reads. Of 1 million or so distinct CDR3 sequences in the sample, 40% to 45% were seen once. The source material was blood. Receptors were obtained from a woman aged 60-70 years in good health.

CDR3 residues: CASSVETGELADTQYF. The CDR3, as DNA: TGTGCCAGCAGCGTAGAGACAGGGGAATTGGCAGATACGCAGTATTTT. This chain connects TRBV9 to TRBJ2-3; 8 bases agree with TRBD1. After removal of 0 bases from V and 4 bases from J, the junction contained 7 bases not matched to a gene. In germline, CDR1 is SGDLS, CDR2 YYNGEE. The CDR3 spans 16 residues.

This clonotype was picked up many times. The chain is built from TRBV7-2 and TRBJ1-1; D is ambiguous. Germline CDR1 reads SGHTA; CDR2 reads FQGNSA. V lost 1 base to trimming and J lost 4 bases, with 10 bases between them. The CDR3 sequence is 14 residues long. The CDR3: CASSLGAGVTEAFF. For the CDR3, the DNA is TGTGCCAGCAGCTTAGGTGCGGGTGTCACTGAAGCTTTCTTT.

The chain couples TRBV5-1 to TRBJ2-1, with TRBD2 as a possible D gene (6 bases). The germline V gene encodes CDR1 SGHRS and CDR2 YFSETQ. This CDR3 has 16 residues. Trimming took 4 bases from V and 3 from J, leaving 17 bases between them. The CDR3 DNA reads TGCGCCAGCAGCCGGGACCCTAGCGACTTCTACAATGAGCAGTTCTTC. Translating it yields CASSRDPSDFYNEQFF.

This chain joins TRBV12-3 or TRBV12-4 and TRBJ2-1, with D unresolved. This CDR3 has 13 amino acids. Trimming left V 5 bases short and J 4 bases short, with 9 bases between. CDR3 bases: TGTGCCAGCAGTCCCGACACATACAATGAGCAGTTCTTC. Translated, it gives CASSPDTYNEQFF.

The table lists this clonotype with many counts. The chain carries TRBV3-1 and TRBJ1-1; possibly TRBD1 for D (5 bases). Trimming pared 1 base from V and 0 bases from J, leaving 18 bases between. The length of the CDR3 is 18 residues. Germline V gene lookup returns CDR1 LGHDT and CDR2 YNNKEL (reference sequence). The CDR3 bases are TGTGCCAGCAGCCAAGCCGGGACCCGCAAGAGTATGAACACTGAAGCTTTCTTT. Translating gives CASSQAGTRKSMNTEAFF. The whole variable domain, remainder taken from reference TRBV3-1 and TRBJ1-1, is DTAVSQTPKYLVTQMGNDKSIKCEQNLGHDTMYWYKQDSKKFLKIMFSYNNKELIINETVPNRFSPKSPDKAHLNLHINSLELGDSAVYFCASSQAGTRKSMNTEAFFGQGTRLTVV.